This TCR beta chain was recovered during a study of T cell responses to AZD1222 COVID-19 vaccine. Measured with immunoSEQ multiplex PCR; TCRdb has only the in-frame clones, and not every one. This table has around 140,000 clones, approximately 91% appearing once. Points on this clone: Its target is not known. Distinct nucleotide sequences in the sample also encode this CDR3.

Trimming took 3 bases from V and 3 from J; bases not matched to a gene: 0. Germline lookup yields CDR1 MDHEN and CDR2 SYDVKM. CDR3 length equals 13 residues. Broader study findings: None of the repertoires were sampled until the peak T cell response had passed. When two AZD1222 doses had been given, Spike-specific TCR breadth and depth rose. Spike was spanned by vaccine-associated CD4 TCRs, with dominance at 160-218 and 743-854.

Sequenced here: peripheral blood, sampled 28 days after the second AZD1222 dose. The origin of this receptor is an adult who received the AZD1222 COVID-19 vaccine. V gene TRBV28 combines with J gene TRBJ1-1; TRBD1 matches 8 bases. The chain's CDR3 is CASSLTGDTEAFF. The CDR3, as DNA: TGTGCCAGCAGTTTGACAGGGGACACTGAAGCTTTCTTT. Filled out from reference TRBV28 and TRBJ1-1, the complete variable domain reads DVKVTQSSRYLVKRTGEKVFLECVQDMDHENMFWYRQDPGLGLRLIYFSYDVKMKEKGDIPEGYSVSREKKERFSLILESASTNQTSMYLCASSLTGDTEAFFGQGTRLTVV.